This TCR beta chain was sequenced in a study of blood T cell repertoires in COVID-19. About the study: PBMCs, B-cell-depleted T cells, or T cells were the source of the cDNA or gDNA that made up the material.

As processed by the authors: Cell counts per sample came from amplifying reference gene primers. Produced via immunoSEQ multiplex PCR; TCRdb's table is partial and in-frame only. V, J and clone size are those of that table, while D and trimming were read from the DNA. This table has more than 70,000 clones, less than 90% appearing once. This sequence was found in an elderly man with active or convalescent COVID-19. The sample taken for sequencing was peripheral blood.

This CDR3 reads CATRAGVGTGELFF. The CDR3 DNA follows: TGTGCCACCCGAGCGGGAGTAGGTACCGGGGAGCTGTTTTTT. The chain recombines TRBV15 with TRBJ2-2, with 8 bases aligning to TRBD2. CDR3 size: 14 residues. Germline CDR1 is LNHNV and CDR2 is YYDKDF (reference sequence). Trimming at V came to 8 bases and at J to 5 bases, leaving 7 bases not matched to a gene.